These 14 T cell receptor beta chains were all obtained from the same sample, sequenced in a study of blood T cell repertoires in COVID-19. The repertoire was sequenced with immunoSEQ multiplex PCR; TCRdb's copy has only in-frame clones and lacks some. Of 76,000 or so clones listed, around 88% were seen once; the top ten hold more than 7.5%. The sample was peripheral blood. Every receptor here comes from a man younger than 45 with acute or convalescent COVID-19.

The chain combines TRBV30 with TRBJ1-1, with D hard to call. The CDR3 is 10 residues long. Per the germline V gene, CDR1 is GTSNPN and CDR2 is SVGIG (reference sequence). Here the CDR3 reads CIGRRAEAFF. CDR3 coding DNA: TGTATAGGGAGGAGGGCTGAAGCTTTCTTT. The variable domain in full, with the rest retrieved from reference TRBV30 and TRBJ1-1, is SQTIHQWPATLVQPVGSPLSLECTVEGTSNPNLYWYRQAAGRGLQLLFYSVGIGQISSEVPQNLSASRPQDRQFILSSKKLLLSDSGFYLCIGRRAEAFFGQGTRLTVV.

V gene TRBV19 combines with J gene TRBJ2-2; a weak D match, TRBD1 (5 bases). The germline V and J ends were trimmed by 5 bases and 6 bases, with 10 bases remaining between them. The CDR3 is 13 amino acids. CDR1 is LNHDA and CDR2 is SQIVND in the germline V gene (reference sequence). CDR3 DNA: TGTGCCAGTAGTTGGGGCGTAGCCGGGGAGCTGTTTTTT. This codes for CASSWGVAGELFF.

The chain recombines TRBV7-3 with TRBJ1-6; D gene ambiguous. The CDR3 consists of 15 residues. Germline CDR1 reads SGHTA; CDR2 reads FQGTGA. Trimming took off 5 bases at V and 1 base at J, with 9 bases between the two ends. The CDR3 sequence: CASSLGGSYNSPLHF. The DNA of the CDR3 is TGTGCCAGCAGCCTCGGAGGGTCCTATAATTCACCCCTCCACTTT.

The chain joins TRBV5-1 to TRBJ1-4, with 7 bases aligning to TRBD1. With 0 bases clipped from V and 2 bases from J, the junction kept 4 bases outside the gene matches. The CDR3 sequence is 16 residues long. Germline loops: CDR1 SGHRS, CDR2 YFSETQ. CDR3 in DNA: TGCGCCAGCAGCTTGGACAGGGGTGCGACTAATGAAAAACTGTTTTTT. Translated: CASSLDRGATNEKLFF.

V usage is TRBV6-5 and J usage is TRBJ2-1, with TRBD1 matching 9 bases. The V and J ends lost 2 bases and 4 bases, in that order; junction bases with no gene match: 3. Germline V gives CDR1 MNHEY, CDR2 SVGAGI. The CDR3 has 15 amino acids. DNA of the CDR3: TGTGCCAGCAGTTACGGGGGGACAGGGTACAATGAGCAGTTCTTC. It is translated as CASSYGGTGYNEQFF.

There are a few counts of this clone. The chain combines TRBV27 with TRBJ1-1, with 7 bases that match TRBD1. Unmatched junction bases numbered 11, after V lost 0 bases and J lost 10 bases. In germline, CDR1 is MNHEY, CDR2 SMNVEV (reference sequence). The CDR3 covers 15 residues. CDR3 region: CASSLSPGQVSGAFF. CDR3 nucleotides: TGTGCCAGCAGTTTATCGCCAGGACAGGTTTCTGGAGCTTTCTTT.

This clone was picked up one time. This CDR3 is CASSLRPTSGSRTDTQYF. The CDR3 nucleotides are TGTGCCAGCAGTTTGCGCCCGACTAGCGGGAGCCGCACAGATACGCAGTATTTT. This chain links TRBV28 with TRBJ2-3, with 12 bases lining up with TRBD2. The germline CDR1 and CDR2 sequences are MDHEN and SYDVKM. The CDR3 is 18 amino acids. Trimming took 3 bases from V and 1 from J; bases not matched to a gene: 8.

This chain's CDR3 is CSVVRTGNEQFF. The CDR3 nucleotides read TGCAGCGTTGTGCGGACAGGCAATGAGCAGTTCTTC. This rearrangement joins TRBV29-1 to TRBJ2-1; 7 bases agree with TRBD1. Germline loops: CDR1 SQVTM, CDR2 ANQGSEA. Germline trimming cut 4 bases from V and 6 bases from J; bases unmatched to any gene: 3. The CDR3 spans 12 residues.

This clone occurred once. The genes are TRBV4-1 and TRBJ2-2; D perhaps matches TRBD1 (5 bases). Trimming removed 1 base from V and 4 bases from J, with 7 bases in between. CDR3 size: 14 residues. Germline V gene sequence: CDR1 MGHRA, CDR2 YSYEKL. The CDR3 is CASSQVTVTGELFF. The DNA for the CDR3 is TGCGCCAGCAGCCAAGTGACAGTCACCGGGGAGCTGTTTTTT.

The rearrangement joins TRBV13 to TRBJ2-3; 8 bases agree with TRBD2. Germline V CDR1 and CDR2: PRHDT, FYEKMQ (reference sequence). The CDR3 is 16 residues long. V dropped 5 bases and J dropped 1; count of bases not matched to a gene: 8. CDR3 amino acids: CASSPRLAGGTDTQYF. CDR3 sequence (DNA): TGTGCCAGCAGCCCCAGGCTAGCGGGCGGCACAGATACGCAGTATTTT. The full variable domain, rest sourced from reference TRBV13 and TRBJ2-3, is AAGVIQSPRHLIKEKRETATLKCYPIPRHDTVYWYQQGPGQDPQFLISFYEKMQSDKGSIPDRFSAQQFSDYHSELNMSSLELGDSALYFCASSPRLAGGTDTQYFGPGTRLTVL.

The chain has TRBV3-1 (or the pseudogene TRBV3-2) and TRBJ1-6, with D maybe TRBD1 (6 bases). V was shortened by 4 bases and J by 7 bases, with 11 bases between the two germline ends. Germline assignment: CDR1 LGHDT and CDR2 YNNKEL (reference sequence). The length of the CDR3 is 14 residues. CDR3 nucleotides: TGTGCCAGCAGCCCCAGGGGCAAGAATTCACCCCTCCACTTT. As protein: CASSPRGKNSPLHF.

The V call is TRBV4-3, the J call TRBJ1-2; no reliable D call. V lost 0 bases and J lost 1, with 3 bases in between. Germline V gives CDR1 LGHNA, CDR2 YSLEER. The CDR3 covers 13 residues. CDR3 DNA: TGCGCCAGCAGCCAAGAACTTAACTATGGCTACACCTTC. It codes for CASSQELNYGYTF.

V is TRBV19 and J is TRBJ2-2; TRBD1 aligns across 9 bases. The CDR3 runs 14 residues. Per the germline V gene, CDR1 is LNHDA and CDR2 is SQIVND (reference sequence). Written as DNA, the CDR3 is TGTGATCGAGGGACAGGGACCAACACCGGGGAGCTGTTTTTT. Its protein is CDRGTGTNTGELFF.

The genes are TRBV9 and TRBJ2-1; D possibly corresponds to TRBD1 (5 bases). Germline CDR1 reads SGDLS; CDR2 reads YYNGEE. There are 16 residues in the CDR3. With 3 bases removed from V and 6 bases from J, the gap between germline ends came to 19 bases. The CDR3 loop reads CASSEGFRAGRNEQFF. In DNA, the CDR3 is TGTGCCAGCAGCGAGGGGTTTCGGGCAGGGCGCAATGAGCAGTTCTTC.